This TCR beta chain emerged from a study of Tregs in tolerant kidney transplant recipients. Notes on the study in general: Validation in larger populations is needed because few patients were studied. Tregs expanded with activated donor B cells seemed most donor-specific. Biological reproducibility was not directly addressed in this study.

The CDR3 runs 14 residues. The V and J ends lost 4 bases and 4 bases, in that order; junction bases with no gene match: 3. The germline V gene encodes CDR1 SGHNT and CDR2 YYREEE (reference sequence). Only in-frame clones appear in the TCRdb table, and some are missing; sequencing was by immunoSEQ multiplex PCR. This table has about 240,000 clones, 84% appearing once. Unstimulated regulatory T cells (CD4+CD25+CD127-), CD4+CD25- non-regulatory cells, CD4 and CD8 cells were FACS-sorted from thawed PBMCs. With regard to this clone: The antigen is undetermined.

V is TRBV5-4 and J is TRBJ2-5, with TRBD2 matching 11 bases. Input material: CD4+ T cells from blood. The TCR originated in a human donor in good health. The CDR3 DNA follows: TGTGCCAGCAGCGCTAGCGGGGGGCGAGAGACCCAGTACTTC. It is translated as CASSASGGRETQYF.